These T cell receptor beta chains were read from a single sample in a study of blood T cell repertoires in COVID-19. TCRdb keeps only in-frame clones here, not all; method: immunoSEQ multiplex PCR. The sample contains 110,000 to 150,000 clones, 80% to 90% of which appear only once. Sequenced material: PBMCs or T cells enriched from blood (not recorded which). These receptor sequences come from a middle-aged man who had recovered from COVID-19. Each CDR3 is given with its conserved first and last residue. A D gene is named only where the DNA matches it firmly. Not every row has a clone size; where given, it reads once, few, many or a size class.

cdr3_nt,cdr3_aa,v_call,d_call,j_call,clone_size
TGTGCCAGCAGCTGGCCGGGCCCGGGGTCAAACACCGGGGAGCTGTTTTTT,CASSWPGPGSNTGELFF,TRBV7-9,NA,TRBJ2-2,NA
TGTGCCAGCAGTCCCGGGACAGGGGTAGAAAAACTGTTTTTT,CASSPGTGVEKLFF,TRBV6-5,TRBD1,TRBJ1-4,NA
TGTGCCAGTGGTGGACTAGCGGGGCCCTACAATGAGCAGTTCTTC,CASGGLAGPYNEQFF,TRBV19,TRBD2,TRBJ2-1,NA
TGTGCCAGCAGCTTAGCGGGCGGGACCTACGAGCAGTACTTC,CASSLAGGTYEQYF,TRBV7-2,NA,TRBJ2-7,NA
TGTGCCAGCAGCCGTCAGAGGGACATTCGATCGGGTCGTGGCTACACCTTC,CASSRQRDIRSGRGYTF,TRBV7-8,NA,TRBJ1-2,NA
TGTGCCAGCAGCCGACGTGGGGACAGGGTGGAAAAACTGTTTTTT,CASSRRGDRVEKLFF,TRBV7-9,TRBD1,TRBJ1-4,NA
TGTGCCAGCAGCTTAACGACTAGCGTATACGAGCAGTACTTC,CASSLTTSVYEQYF,TRBV7-2,TRBD2,TRBJ2-7,NA
TGTGCCATCGGCGGCGTTTCCTACGAGCAGTACTTC,CAIGGVSYEQYF,TRBV10-3,NA,TRBJ2-7,NA
TGTGCCAGCTCACCACTCGCCGCCGGGACAGGGGGCGAGCAGTACTTC,CASSPLAAGTGGEQYF,TRBV18,TRBD1,TRBJ2-7,NA
TGTGCCAGTAGTCTCAGGGGGCGCTTCACTGAAGCTTTCTTT,CASSLRGRFTEAFF,TRBV19,TRBD1,TRBJ1-1,NA
TGTGCCAGTAGTCCCAGGGGGAACACTGAAGCTTTCTTT,CASSPRGNTEAFF,TRBV19,NA,TRBJ1-1,NA
TGTGCCAGCTGGAGGGGTAACACTGAAGCTTTCTTT,CASWRGNTEAFF,TRBV27,NA,TRBJ1-1,NA
TGTGCCACCAGTGACCGGGGAGACTCCGCGGGGCAAGAGACCCAGTACTTC,CATSDRGDSAGQETQYF,TRBV24-1,NA,TRBJ2-5,NA
TGTGCCAGCAGTGATAGGGGATCTAATATTGATACGCAGTATTTT,CASSDRGSNIDTQYF,TRBV6-4,NA,TRBJ2-3,few
TGTGCCAGCAGGCGATCCTCTGGAAACACCATATATTTT,CASRRSSGNTIYF,TRBV6-5,NA,TRBJ1-3,NA
TGTGCCAGCAGCGTTTTCGCCGACAGATTAGATGGCTACACCTTC,CASSVFADRLDGYTF,TRBV28,NA,TRBJ1-2,NA
TGTGCCAGCAGCTTTTTTACGGGGGGGCCGGACTCCACAGATACGCAGTATTTT,CASSFFTGGPDSTDTQYF,TRBV5-6,TRBD2,TRBJ2-3,NA
TGTGCCAGCAGCCAAGAGTACAGCGGCCTGAACAATGAGCAGTTCTTC,CASSQEYSGLNNEQFF,TRBV3-1/TRBV3-2,NA,TRBJ2-1,NA
TGTGCCAGCTCACCACCGGGACAGGGTGATTCACCCCTCCACTTT,CASSPPGQGDSPLHF,TRBV18,TRBD1,TRBJ1-6,NA
TGTGCCAGTAGTACTTCTAACTATGGCTACACCTTC,CASSTSNYGYTF,TRBV19,NA,TRBJ1-2,NA
TGCGCCAGCAGCCCTCTGGGACAGGGGGCGAACACCGGGGAGCTGTTTTTT,CASSPLGQGANTGELFF,TRBV4-1,TRBD1,TRBJ2-2,few
TGTGCCTGGAGTGTAGGGGGGGCTGGGGCCAACGTCCTGACTTTC,CAWSVGGAGANVLTF,TRBV30,NA,TRBJ2-6,NA
TGTGCCAGCAGCCCCGGGAGCCTAGAGACCCAGTACTTC,CASSPGSLETQYF,TRBV7-3,NA,TRBJ2-5,NA
TGTGCCAGCAGCCAAGGATTGACAGGGGGCATAGGAGGCTACACCTTC,CASSQGLTGGIGGYTF,TRBV4-2,TRBD1,TRBJ1-2,NA
TGTGCCAGTAGTCTCGAAGGAGCCGGGACAGGCAATTCACCCCTCCACTTT,CASSLEGAGTGNSPLHF,TRBV19,TRBD1,TRBJ1-6,NA
TGTGCCAGCAGCTTAAGGGGGAAACAGGGTTTACAGGAGCAGTACTTC,CASSLRGKQGLQEQYF,TRBV7-2,NA,TRBJ2-7,NA
TGTGCCAGCACCCTAGGGGGAAGCGCCTACGAGCAGTACTTC,CASTLGGSAYEQYF,TRBV28,NA,TRBJ2-7,NA
TGTGCCAGCAGCCCAATAGGCGGGGGGCCTTTTAACCAAGAGACCCAGTACTTC,CASSPIGGGPFNQETQYF,TRBV7-3,TRBD2,TRBJ2-5,NA
TGTGCCAGCAGTTACCTTGGACTCATAAACTATGGCTACACCTTC,CASSYLGLINYGYTF,TRBV6-2/TRBV6-3,NA,TRBJ1-2,NA
TGTGCCAGCACCTGGAGACTGGCTGGCAATCAGCCCCAGCATTTT,CASTWRLAGNQPQHF,TRBV6-5,NA,TRBJ1-5,NA
TGTGCCAGCAGCTTTGACGTTTGGGAGCCTCCCTATGGCTACACCTTC,CASSFDVWEPPYGYTF,TRBV7-9,NA,TRBJ1-2,NA
TGTGCCAGCAGCTCCCACTTCCAAGAGACCCAGTACTTC,CASSSHFQETQYF,TRBV7-2,NA,TRBJ2-5,NA
TGTGCCGCCAAGGGGGCGGGCACTGAAGCTTTCTTT,CAAKGAGTEAFF,TRBV10-3,TRBD1,TRBJ1-1,NA
TGTGCCACCAACAGACAGGGGGCTGGCTATGGCTACACCTTC,CATNRQGAGYGYTF,TRBV19,TRBD1,TRBJ1-2,NA
TGCGCCAGCAGCCAAGGAGGGGGACAGCGATACACTGAAGCTTTCTTT,CASSQGGGQRYTEAFF,TRBV4-1,TRBD1,TRBJ1-1,NA
TGTGCCAGCAGCCGGAGGGGGCCCCGGGACAGACCCACAGATACGCAGTATTTT,CASSRRGPRDRPTDTQYF,TRBV4-2,NA,TRBJ2-3,NA
TGTGCCAGCAGGCGGGATTGGAATGAGCAGTTCTTC,CASRRDWNEQFF,TRBV6-5,NA,TRBJ2-1,NA
TGTGCCAGCAGCAGTAAAGGGAGGGGGAACACTGAAGCTTTCTTT,CASSSKGRGNTEAFF,TRBV7-3,NA,TRBJ1-1,NA
TGTGCCAGCTCACCATTCTTTACCCAGGGTCGATCCGGCACTGAAGCTTTCTTT,CASSPFFTQGRSGTEAFF,TRBV18,NA,TRBJ1-1,NA
TGCAGCGGGGGCGGCGGGGCCTCCGGAAACACCATATATTTT,CSGGGGASGNTIYF,TRBV29-1,NA,TRBJ1-3,NA
TGTGCCAGCAGCCTGGACAGGAGTGGCTATGGCTACACCTTC,CASSLDRSGYGYTF,TRBV7-2,TRBD1,TRBJ1-2,NA
TGTGCCAGTAGTATGGGAGGTAGCGGGAACCAAGAGACCCAGTACTTC,CASSMGGSGNQETQYF,TRBV19,TRBD2,TRBJ2-5,once
TGCGCCAGCAGAGCCGCAGGGTATGGCTACACCTTC,CASRAAGYGYTF,TRBV5-1,NA,TRBJ1-2,NA
TGTGCCAGCAGCTCTATGGCCGGGACAGGGAATGGCTACACCTTC,CASSSMAGTGNGYTF,TRBV3-1/TRBV3-2,TRBD1,TRBJ1-2,NA
TGTGCCAGCAGTTATACGGCGGGACTCAATCAGCCCCAGCATTTT,CASSYTAGLNQPQHF,TRBV6-5,NA,TRBJ1-5,NA
TGTGCCAGCTCACCCGGGACAGGGAGCAATCAGCCCCAGCATTTT,CASSPGTGSNQPQHF,TRBV18,TRBD1,TRBJ1-5,NA
TGTGCCAGCAACTCTCCACGGACAGGGGGGATCATGAATACGCAGTATTTT,CASNSPRTGGIMNTQYF,TRBV27,TRBD1,TRBJ2-3,NA
TGTGCTAGTGGCTCGGGGCTAGCGGGGAACTCTGAGCAGTTCTTC,CASGSGLAGNSEQFF,TRBV12-5,TRBD2,TRBJ2-1,NA
TGTGCCACCAGCAATCTTGACAGGGGGCATCCCACAGATACGCAGTATTTT,CATSNLDRGHPTDTQYF,TRBV15,TRBD1,TRBJ2-3,NA
TGTGCCAGCAGCACAGGACAGGGAGCCAGAGATGGCTACACCTTC,CASSTGQGARDGYTF,TRBV7-3,TRBD1,TRBJ1-2,NA
TGTGCCAGCAGCTTCGGGGGGGCGGGTCAGCCCCAGCATTTT,CASSFGGAGQPQHF,TRBV11-2,NA,TRBJ1-5,NA
TGTGCCAGTGTGGGTCGAACGGGGAGCTCTGGGGCCAACGTCCTGACTTTC,CASVGRTGSSGANVLTF,TRBV19,NA,TRBJ2-6,NA
TGTGCCAGCAGTTACTACGACAGGGGTCCTGGAAACACCATATATTTT,CASSYYDRGPGNTIYF,TRBV6-6,TRBD1,TRBJ1-3,NA